The 32 T cell receptor beta chains given below trace back to one sample, sequenced in a study of blood T cell repertoires in COVID-19. Measured with immunoSEQ multiplex PCR; TCRdb has only the in-frame clones, and not every one. The profile covers about 400,000 clones, with 86% appearing a single time and almost 1.5% taken by the ten largest. The source material was peripheral blood. All receptors derive from a woman aged 25 to 39 with active or convalescent COVID-19.

The DNA for the CDR3 is TGTGCCAGCAGTGAGACAGTATACACTGAAGCTTTCTTT. Its protein product is CASSETVYTEAFF. The chain couples TRBV6-1 to TRBJ1-1; D might be TRBD1 (5 bases). V dropped 3 bases and J dropped 3 bases, with 8 bases sitting between them. The CDR3 loop spans 13 amino acids. Germline CDR1 and CDR2: MNHNS and SASEGT.

The rearrangement links TRBV15 to TRBJ2-1, with D possibly matching TRBD2 (6 bases). Germline CDR1 LNHNV, CDR2 YYDKDF (reference sequence). The CDR3 consists of 15 residues. V was shortened by 3 bases and J by 4 bases, with 13 bases between the two germline ends. The DNA for the CDR3 is TGTGCCACCAGCAGGACTAGGGTAGATTACAATGAGCAGTTCTTC. Translated: CATSRTRVDYNEQFF. Full variable domain (rest looked up from reference TRBV15 and TRBJ2-1): DAMVIQNPRYQVTQFGKPVTLSCSQTLNHNVMYWYQQKSSQAPKLLFHYYDKDFNNEADTPDNFQSRRPNTSFCFLDIRSPGLGDTAMYLCATSRTRVDYNEQFFGPGTRLTVL.

This clone came up a few times. The J gene is TRBJ1-1, the V gene TRBV6-1; possibly TRBD1 for D (5 bases). V lost 3 bases and J lost 1, with 6 bases in between. Looked up from germline, CDR1 is MNHNS and CDR2 is SASEGT. The CDR3 length is 13 residues. CDR3: CASSETENTEAFF. CDR3 in DNA: TGTGCCAGCAGTGAGACAGAGAACACTGAAGCTTTCTTT.

This sequence joins TRBV12-3 or TRBV12-4 and TRBJ2-1; D gene ambiguous. The germline V and J ends were trimmed by 6 bases and 10 bases, with 13 bases remaining between them. The CDR3 covers 12 residues. Here the CDR3 DNA reads TGTGCCAGCAGCCGCACCACATGGGAGCAGTTCTTC. This sequence encodes CASSRTTWEQFF.

This rearrangement joins TRBV19 to TRBJ1-5; unclear D gene. Germline V gene sequence: CDR1 LNHDA, CDR2 SQIVND (reference sequence). The CDR3 runs to 13 residues. The germline V and J ends were trimmed by 4 bases and 7 bases, with 11 bases remaining between them. In nucleotides, the CDR3 is TGTGCCAGTAGTACGGACGGGAGACAGCCCCAGCATTTT. Amino acids: CASSTDGRQPQHF.

The rearrangement joins TRBV2 to TRBJ1-2; TRBD1 matches 9 bases. J gave up 4 bases and V 8 bases, and 11 bases lay outside the gene matches. Germline lookup yields CDR1 SNHLY and CDR2 FYNNEI. The CDR3 sequence is 15 residues long. Written as DNA, the CDR3 is TGTGCCAGCGGTATACCGGGACAGGGAACCTATGGCTACACCTTC. Protein: CASGIPGQGTYGYTF.

The chain couples TRBV6-1 to TRBJ2-7; 7 bases map to TRBD1. V was pared by 6 bases and J by 2 bases, with 4 bases of the junction left unmatched. CDR3 length equals 13 residues. CDR1 and CDR2 from the germline V gene are MNHNS and SASEGT. The DNA of the CDR3 is TGTGCCAGCAGGTCCGGACAGGCCTACGAGCAGTACTTC. Translation: CASRSGQAYEQYF.

V usage is TRBV5-5 and J usage is TRBJ2-7, with TRBD2 matching over 8 bases. V shed 6 bases and J 0 bases; nucleotides not matched to a gene: 5. Per the germline V gene, CDR1 is SGHKS and CDR2 is YYEKEE (reference sequence). The CDR3 is 14 residues long. CDR3 sequence reads: CASTGGDFSYEQYF. The CDR3 coding sequence is TGTGCCAGCACCGGGGGGGACTTCTCCTACGAGCAGTACTTC.

The chain is built from TRBV29-1 and TRBJ1-1, with 7 positions matching TRBD1. CDR1 and CDR2 (germline): SQVTM, ANQGSEA. The V segment lost 6 bases and the J segment 2 bases; nucleotides outside the gene matches: 6. This CDR3 has 13 residues. In DNA, the CDR3 is TGCAGCGTCCTCCGGGACAGAAACACTGAAGCTTTCTTT. Protein: CSVLRDRNTEAFF. The whole variable domain, remainder taken from reference TRBV29-1 and TRBJ1-1, is SAVISQKPSRDICQRGTSLTIQCQVDSQVTMMFWYRQQPGQSLTLIATANQGSEATYESGFVIDKFPISRPNLTFSTLTVSNMSPEDSSIYLCSVLRDRNTEAFFGQGTRLTVV.

The V call is TRBV4-1, the J call TRBJ2-2; D uncertain. V shed 1 base and J shed 7 bases, with 7 bases lying between them. Germline V lookup: CDR1 MGHRA, CDR2 YSYEKL. This CDR3 contains 13 residues. CDR3 bases: TGCGCCAGCAGCCAAGTAGTAGTCGGGGAGCTGTTTTTT. Translation: CASSQVVVGELFF.

This chain joins TRBV4-1 and TRBJ1-1; no firm D call. V was cut by 4 bases and J by 1 base, with 10 bases left in between. The CDR3 loop spans 14 amino acids. Per germline, CDR1 MGHRA and CDR2 YSYEKL. CDR3: CASSLTGRNTEAFF. The CDR3 DNA sequence: TGCGCCAGCAGCCTTACCGGGAGGAACACTGAAGCTTTCTTT.

This chain joins TRBV14 and TRBJ2-2; 9 bases agree with TRBD1. The V gene end was trimmed by 4 bases and the J gene end by 7 bases; junction bases not matched to a gene: 4. The CDR3 is 14 residues long. Germline V gives CDR1 SGHDN, CDR2 FVKESK. This CDR3 is CASSRDRAIGELFF. The CDR3 bases are TGTGCCAGCAGCCGGGACAGGGCGATCGGGGAGCTGTTTTTT.

The chain combines TRBV7-8 with TRBJ2-7; a weak D match, TRBD2 (5 bases). CDR1 is SGHVS, CDR2 FQNEAQ, per germline. The CDR3 covers 15 residues. Trimming shortened V by 5 bases and J by 2 bases, and 16 bases separated the two germline ends. The DNA for the CDR3 is TGTGCCAGCAGCACTCCGCCGGGGAACCCCTACGAGCAGTACTTC. Translated: CASSTPPGNPYEQYF.

The CDR3, as DNA: TGTGCCAGCAACTCTCGGTTGCGGGAAACTTACAATGAGCAGTTCTTC. Amino acids: CASNSRLRETYNEQFF. This rearrangement joins TRBV27 to TRBJ2-1; weak D call: TRBD2 (6 bases). CDR1 and CDR2 (germline): MNHEY, SMNVEV (reference sequence). This CDR3 spans 16 amino acids. V was trimmed by 7 bases and J by 4 bases, leaving 20 bases between them.

This clone was counted only a few times. This chain connects TRBV6-1 to TRBJ1-4; D might be TRBD1 (5 bases). Germline lookup yields CDR1 MNHNS and CDR2 SASEGT. The CDR3 sequence is 15 residues long. Trimming stripped 3 bases from V and 3 bases from J, with 11 bases between. The CDR3 DNA reads TGTGCCAGCAGTGATTGGGGGGTGGCTAATGAAAAACTGTTTTTT. Amino acid sequence: CASSDWGVANEKLFF.

V and J are TRBV5-1 and TRBJ2-1, with a weak D call TRBD2 (7 bases). The CDR3 runs 13 residues. Trimming took 7 bases from V and 4 from J, leaving 12 bases between them. Germline values: CDR1 SGHRS, CDR2 YFSETQ. CDR3 nucleotides: TGCGCCAGCGCACGGGGGGCTTACAATGAGCAGTTCTTC. It yields the protein CASARGAYNEQFF.

In its sample, this clone was seen once. The chain employs TRBV5-6 and TRBJ2-5; 10 bases agree with TRBD2. The germline CDR1 and CDR2 sequences are SGHDT and YYEEEE. Trimming removed 5 bases from V and 5 bases from J; junction bases left unmatched: 12. The CDR3 contains 16 residues. The CDR3 bases are TGTGCCAGCAGACGAGGACTAGCGGCGATTTGGGAGACCCAGTACTTC. Its protein is CASRRGLAAIWETQYF.

This sequence joins TRBV3-1 (or the pseudogene TRBV3-2) and TRBJ1-2; TRBD1 is a possible D gene (6 bases). V dropped 4 bases and J dropped 4 bases, with 13 bases sitting between them. Germline V CDR1 and CDR2: LGHDT, YNNKEL (reference sequence). This CDR3 has 14 amino acids. The CDR3 is CASSRQGTSYGYTF. DNA of the CDR3: TGTGCCAGCAGCCGGCAGGGGACCAGCTATGGCTACACCTTC.

The genes are TRBV6-1 and TRBJ1-6, with 8 bases aligning to TRBD1. The V and J ends lost 1 base and 7 bases, in that order; junction bases with no gene match: 3. This CDR3 comprises 15 residues. Germline V lookup: CDR1 MNHNS, CDR2 SASEGT. CDR3 residues: CASSEEAGGNSPLHF. As DNA, the CDR3 is TGTGCCAGCAGTGAAGAGGCAGGGGGCAATTCACCCCTCCACTTT.

In this sample, this clone turned up once. This chain connects TRBV12-5 to TRBJ1-1, with 7 bases identical to TRBD1. The J segment lost 2 bases and the V segment lost 0 bases, leaving 6 bases of the junction unmatched. Germline V lookup: CDR1 LGHNT, CDR2 FRNRAP. The CDR3 covers 16 residues. The CDR3 sequence is CASGLVLGTVNTEAFF. The DNA for the CDR3 is TGTGCTAGTGGTTTGGTACTTGGGACAGTCAACACTGAAGCTTTCTTT.

The V and J genes are TRBV5-4 and TRBJ2-7; D gene unclear. The CDR3 spans 13 residues. The germline V gene has CDR1 SGHNT and CDR2 YYREEE (reference sequence). Trimming stripped 1 base from V and 5 bases from J, with 10 bases between. CDR3 sequence (DNA): TGTGCCAGCAGCTTGCTCTCTATACACGAGCAGTACTTC. Translating it yields CASSLLSIHEQYF. The full variable domain, its missing parts supplied by reference TRBV5-4 and TRBJ2-7, is ETGVTQSPTHLIKTRGQQVTLRCSSQSGHNTVSWYQQALGQGPQFIFQYYREEENGRGNFPPRFSGLQFPNYSSELNVNALELDDSALYLCASSLLSIHEQYFGPGTRLTVT.

This clone was seen a single time. The chain combines TRBV19 with TRBJ1-5; 11 nucleotides match TRBD1. V shed 4 bases, J shed 4 bases, and the junction held 9 bases outside the gene matches. The V gene's germline CDR1 is LNHDA and CDR2 SQIVND (reference sequence). There are 17 residues in the CDR3. The CDR3 here is CASSTQRDRGVNQPQHF. DNA of the CDR3: TGTGCCAGTAGTACGCAACGGGACAGGGGGGTGAATCAGCCCCAGCATTTT.

This sequence joins TRBV6-6 and TRBJ2-6; TRBD1 is a possible D gene (5 bases). The length of the CDR3 is 16 residues. V lost 2 bases and J lost 0, with 8 bases in between. Per the germline V gene, CDR1 is MNHNY and CDR2 is SVGAGI (reference sequence). The CDR3 sequence: CASSYATGSGANVLTF. As DNA, the CDR3 is TGTGCCAGCAGTTACGCCACAGGCTCTGGGGCCAACGTCCTGACTTTC.

The chain joins TRBV6-1 to TRBJ1-3; D gene uncertain. The CDR3 length is 14 residues. The germline CDR1 and CDR2 sequences are MNHNS and SASEGT. The V end was cut by 3 bases, the J end by 0 bases, with 6 bases between. The CDR3 here is CASSDRLSGNTIYF. The CDR3, as DNA: TGTGCCAGCAGTGACAGGCTCTCTGGAAACACCATATATTTT.

The chain uses TRBV2 and TRBJ1-2; D perhaps matches TRBD1 (6 bases). V shed 4 bases and J shed 4 bases, with 10 bases lying between them. Looked up from germline, CDR1 is SNHLY and CDR2 is FYNNEI. This CDR3 has 13 amino acids. The CDR3 DNA is TGTGCCAGCAGTGTCTCACAGGGCTATGGCTACACCTTC. It yields the protein CASSVSQGYGYTF.

The chain recombines TRBV5-1 with TRBJ2-7; TRBD1 matches at 7 bases. J gave up 1 base and V 4 bases, and 5 bases lay outside the gene matches. CDR3 length: 14 residues. CDR1 and CDR2 from the germline V gene are SGHRS and YFSETQ. CDR3: CASSKGQLSYEQYF. In DNA, the CDR3 is TGCGCCAGCAGCAAGGGACAGCTATCCTACGAGCAGTACTTC. Complete variable domain (other parts from reference TRBV5-1 and TRBJ2-7): KAGVTQTPRYLIKTRGQQVTLSCSPISGHRSVSWYQQTPGQGLQFLFEYFSETQRNKGNFPGRFSGRQFSNSRSEMNVSTLELGDSALYLCASSKGQLSYEQYFGPGTRLTVT.

This chain links TRBV19 with TRBJ1-4, with D maybe TRBD1 (5 bases). This CDR3 has 15 residues. V was trimmed by 2 bases and J by 2 bases, leaving 9 bases between them. Germline V gene lookup returns CDR1 LNHDA and CDR2 SQIVND (reference sequence). CDR3 sequence (DNA): TGTGCCAGTAGTATACGACAGACGACTAATGAAAAACTGTTTTTT. Protein sequence: CASSIRQTTNEKLFF.

The chain joins TRBV4-1 to TRBJ2-1, with 8 bases identical to TRBD2. Germline trimming cut 0 bases from V and 10 bases from J; bases unmatched to any gene: 14. The CDR3 length is 17 residues. The germline V gene has CDR1 MGHRA and CDR2 YSYEKL. The CDR3 loop reads CASSQDSQRGLEWEQFF. CDR3 sequence (DNA): TGCGCCAGCAGCCAAGATAGCCAGCGGGGGCTTGAATGGGAGCAGTTCTTC.

The chain recombines TRBV3-1 (or the pseudogene TRBV3-2) with TRBJ2-1; a possible D gene is TRBD2 (6 bases). V was cut by 3 bases and J by 3 bases, with 15 bases left in between. Germline V CDR1 and CDR2: LGHDT, YNNKEL (reference sequence). This CDR3 has 16 amino acids. CDR3 nucleotide sequence: TGTGCCAGCAGCCATATAGTGGCTAGCGACTACAATGAGCAGTTCTTC. Protein: CASSHIVASDYNEQFF.

The chain couples TRBV7-9 to TRBJ2-2, with a weak D call TRBD2 (5 bases). CDR1 is SEHNR and CDR2 is FQNEAQ in the germline V gene (reference sequence). V lost 5 bases, J lost 5 bases, and 18 bases lay in between. The CDR3 has 16 amino acids. The CDR3 protein is CASSRDDYSGTGELFF. The CDR3 nucleotides read TGTGCCAGCAGCAGAGATGACTATTCGGGGACCGGGGAGCTGTTTTTT.

V and J are TRBV27 and TRBJ1-5; the D gene is possibly TRBD1 (5 bases). CDR1 is MNHEY and CDR2 is SMNVEV in the germline V gene (reference sequence). Trimming stripped 5 bases from V and 3 bases from J, with 11 bases between. The CDR3 is made up of 14 amino acids. The CDR3 here is CASSVGTPNQPQHF. CDR3 DNA sequence: TGTGCCAGCAGTGTCGGGACTCCCAATCAGCCCCAGCATTTT.

The genes are TRBV27 and TRBJ2-2; TRBD1 is a possible D gene (6 bases). This CDR3 has 15 residues. Trimming left V 5 bases short and J 6 bases short, with 16 bases between. Germline lookup yields CDR1 MNHEY and CDR2 SMNVEV (reference sequence). CDR3 DNA sequence: TGTGCCAGCAGTCCGTGGGGACAATCGTCCGGGGAGCTGTTTTTT. Translating gives CASSPWGQSSGELFF.